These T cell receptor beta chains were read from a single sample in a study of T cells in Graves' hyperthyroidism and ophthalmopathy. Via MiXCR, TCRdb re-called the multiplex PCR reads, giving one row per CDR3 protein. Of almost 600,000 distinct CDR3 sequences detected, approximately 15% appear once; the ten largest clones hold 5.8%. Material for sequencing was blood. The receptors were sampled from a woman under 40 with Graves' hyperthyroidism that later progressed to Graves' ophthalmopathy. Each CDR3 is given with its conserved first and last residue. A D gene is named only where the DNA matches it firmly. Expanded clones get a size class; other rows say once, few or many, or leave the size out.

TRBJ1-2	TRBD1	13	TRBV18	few	CASSPGTGKGYTF	TGTGCCAGCTCCCCCGGGACAGGCAAGGGCTACACCTTC
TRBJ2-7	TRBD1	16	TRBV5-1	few	CASSGNSNAGQGKQYF	TGCGCCAGCAGCGGGAACTCGAACGCGGGACAGGGAAAGCAGTACTTC
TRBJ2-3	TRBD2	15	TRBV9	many	CASSVSLAVTDTQYF	TGTGCCAGCAGCGTATCACTAGCGGTCACAGATACGCAGTATTTT
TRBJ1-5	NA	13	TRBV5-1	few	CASSSAGNQPQHF	TGCGCCAGCAGCTCGGCTGGCAATCAGCCCCAGCATTTT
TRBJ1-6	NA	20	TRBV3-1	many	CASSQDRRWEADSYNSPLHF	TGTGCCAGCAGCCAAGATCGGAGATGGGAGGCTGACTCCTATAATTCACCCCTCCACTTT
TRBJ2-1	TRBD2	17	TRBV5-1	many	CASSLTSTSDTYNEQFF	TGCGCCAGCAGCTTGACATCGACTAGCGACACCTACAATGAGCAGTTCTTC
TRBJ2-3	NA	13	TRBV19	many	CASRRVGTDTQYF	TGTGCCAGTAGGAGGGTGGGCACAGATACGCAGTATTTT
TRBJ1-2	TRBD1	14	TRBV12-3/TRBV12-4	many	CASSRQGSDYGYTF	TGTGCCAGCAGTCGACAGGGTTCGGACTATGGCTACACCTTC
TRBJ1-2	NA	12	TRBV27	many	CASSPDGYGYTF	TGTGCCAGCAGTCCCGACGGATATGGCTACACCTTC
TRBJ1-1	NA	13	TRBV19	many	CASSKGMNTEAFF	TGTGCCAGTAGTAAGGGGATGAACACTGAAGCTTTCTTT
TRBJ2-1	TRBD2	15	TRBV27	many	CASSWEGRGYNEQFF	TGTGCCAGCTCATGGGAGGGACGGGGATACAATGAGCAGTTCTTC
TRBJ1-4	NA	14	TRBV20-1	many	CSASWGLIDEKLFF	TGCAGTGCCTCATGGGGGCTAATAGATGAAAAACTGTTTTTT
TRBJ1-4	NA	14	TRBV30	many	CAWSVLRVDEKLFF	TGTGCCTGGAGTGTACTCAGGGTTGATGAAAAACTGTTTTTT
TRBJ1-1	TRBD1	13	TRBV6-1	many	CASSRTGRTEAFF	TGTGCCAGCAGTAGGACAGGGCGGACTGAAGCTTTCTTT
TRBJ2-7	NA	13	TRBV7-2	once	CASSRDGGGEQYF	TGTGCCAGCAGCCGCGACGGGGGAGGTGAGCAGTACTTC
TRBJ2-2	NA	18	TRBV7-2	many	CASSLDLVGGANTGELFF	TGTGCCAGCAGCTTAGATTTGGTCGGCGGGGCGAACACCGGGGAGCTGTTTTTT
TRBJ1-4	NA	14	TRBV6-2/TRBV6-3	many	CASRKSETNEKLFF	TGTGCCAGCAGGAAGTCCGAGACTAATGAAAAACTGTTTTTT
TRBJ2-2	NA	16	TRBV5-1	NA	CASSLEGLSSRGELFF	TGCGCCAGCAGCTTGGAGGGACTTTCTTCAAGGGGGGAGCTGTTTTTT
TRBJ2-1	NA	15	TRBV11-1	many	CASRDGSGARNEQFF	TGTGCCAGCAGGGACGGGTCGGGGGCTCGCAATGAGCAGTTCTTC
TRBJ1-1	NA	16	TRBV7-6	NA	CASSPQGGNDRSEAFF	TGTGCCAGCAGCCCCCAGGGCGGGAACGACAGGTCTGAAGCTTTCTTT
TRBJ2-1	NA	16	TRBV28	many	CASSLTPGLVKNEQFF	TGTGCCAGCAGTTTAACCCCGGGCCTAGTTAAGAATGAGCAGTTCTTC
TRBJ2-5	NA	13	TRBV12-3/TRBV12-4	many	CASSLGAQETQYF	TGTGCCAGCAGTTTGGGCGCCCAAGAGACCCAGTACTTC
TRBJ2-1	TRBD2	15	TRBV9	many	CASSPAGEYYNEQFF	TGTGCCAGCAGCCCCGCGGGGGAATACTACAATGAGCAGTTCTTC
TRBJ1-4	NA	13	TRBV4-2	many	CASSQVGNEKLFF	TGTGCCAGCAGCCAAGTGGGGAATGAAAAACTGTTTTTT
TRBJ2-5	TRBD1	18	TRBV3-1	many	CASSQELPGQGAPETQYF	TGTGCCAGCAGCCAAGAGTTACCGGGACAGGGAGCACCGGAGACCCAGTACTTC
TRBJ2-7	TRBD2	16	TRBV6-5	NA	CASSYSGAGARYEQYF	TGTGCCAGCAGTTACTCTGGGGCGGGAGCTCGGTACGAGCAGTACTTC
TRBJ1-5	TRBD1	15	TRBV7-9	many	CASSSATGGDQPQHF	TGTGCCAGCAGCTCGGCGACAGGGGGGGATCAGCCCCAGCATTTT
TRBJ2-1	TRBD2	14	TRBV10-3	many	CAISSGSSYNEQFF	TGTGCCATCAGTAGCGGGAGTTCCTACAATGAGCAGTTCTTC
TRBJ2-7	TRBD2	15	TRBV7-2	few	CASSLAGGPFYEQYF	TGTGCCAGCAGTTTAGCGGGAGGGCCTTTCTACGAGCAGTACTTC
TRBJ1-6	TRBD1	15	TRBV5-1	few	CASSLGDRDNSPLHF	TGCGCCAGCAGCTTGGGGGACAGGGATAATTCACCCCTCCACTTT
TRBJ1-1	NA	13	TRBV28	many	CASSRLRNTEAFF	TGTGCCAGCAGCCGCCTTAGGAACACTGAAGCTTTCTTT
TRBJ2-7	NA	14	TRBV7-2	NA	CASMQSVSGYEQYF	TGTGCCAGCATGCAGAGTGTTAGCGGCTACGAGCAGTACTTC
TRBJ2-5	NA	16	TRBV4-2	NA	CASSQEEAWGRETQYF	TGTGCCAGCAGCCAAGAAGAAGCCTGGGGCCGAGAGACCCAGTACTTC
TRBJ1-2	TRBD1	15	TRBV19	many	CASSIGDRESYGYTF	TGTGCCAGTAGTATAGGGGACAGGGAGTCCTATGGCTACACCTTC
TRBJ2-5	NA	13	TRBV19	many	CASSTVSQETQYF	TGTGCCAGTAGTACAGTTTCGCAAGAGACCCAGTACTTC
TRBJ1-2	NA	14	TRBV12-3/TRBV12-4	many	CASSRSTGSWGYTF	TGTGCCAGCAGCCGAAGTACAGGGTCTTGGGGCTACACCTTC
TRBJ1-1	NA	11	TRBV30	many	CAWSPGTEAFF	TGTGCCTGGAGTCCAGGGACTGAAGCTTTCTTT
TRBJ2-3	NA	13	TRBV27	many	CASSLRQLDTQYF	TGTGCCAGCAGTTTGCGACAGCTAGATACGCAGTATTTT
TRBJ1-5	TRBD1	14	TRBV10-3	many	CAIRGTESNQPQHF	TGTGCCATCAGGGGGACAGAGAGCAATCAGCCCCAGCATTTT
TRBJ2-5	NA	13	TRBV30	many	CAWSVVGPETQYF	TGTGCCTGGAGTGTGGTGGGACCAGAGACCCAGTACTTC
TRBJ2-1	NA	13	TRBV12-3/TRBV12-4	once	CASSLESLHEQFF	TGTGCCAGCAGTTTAGAGAGTCTCCATGAGCAGTTCTTC
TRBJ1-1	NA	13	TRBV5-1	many	CASSLAGPTEAFF	TGCGCCAGCAGCTTGGCAGGGCCCACTGAAGCTTTCTTT
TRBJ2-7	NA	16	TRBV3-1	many	CASSQEGTSNPYEQYF	TGTGCCAGCAGCCAAGAAGGGACAAGTAATCCCTACGAGCAGTACTTC
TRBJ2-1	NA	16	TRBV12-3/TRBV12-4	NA	CASSLYGQTGYNEQFF	TGTGCCAGCAGTTTATACGGGCAGACAGGCTACAATGAGCAGTTCTTC
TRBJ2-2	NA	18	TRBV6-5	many	CASSYSIGTEANTGELFF	TGTGCCAGCAGTTACTCGATCGGGACGGAGGCGAACACCGGGGAGCTGTTTTTT
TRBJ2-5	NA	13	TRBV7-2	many	CASSFEFQETQYF	TGTGCCAGCAGCTTCGAGTTTCAAGAGACCCAGTACTTC
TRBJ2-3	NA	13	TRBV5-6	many	CASSRPSTDTQYF	TGTGCCAGCAGCCGGCCGAGCACAGATACGCAGTATTTT
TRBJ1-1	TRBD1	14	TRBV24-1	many	CATSDSDRVTEAFF	TGTGCCACCAGTGACTCGGACAGGGTCACTGAAGCTTTCTTT
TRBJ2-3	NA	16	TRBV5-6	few	CASSDAGTLSSDTQYF	TGTGCCAGCAGCGACGCCGGGACCCTTTCGTCGGATACGCAGTATTTT
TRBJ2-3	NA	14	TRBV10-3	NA	CAITSSGGGPTQYF	TGTGCCATCACCTCTAGCGGAGGGGGGCCTACGCAGTATTTT
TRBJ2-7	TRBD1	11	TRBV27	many	CASTDRDEQYF	TGTGCCAGCACGGACAGGGACGAGCAGTACTTC
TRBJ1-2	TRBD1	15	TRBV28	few	CASTTWDRGLDGYTF	TGTGCCAGCACCACCTGGGACAGGGGGCTCGATGGCTACACCTTC
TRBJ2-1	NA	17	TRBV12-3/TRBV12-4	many	CASSFGPVILMYNEQFF	TGTGCCAGCAGTTTTGGGCCCGTTATACTCATGTACAATGAGCAGTTCTTC
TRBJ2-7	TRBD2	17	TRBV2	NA	CASSAASGYTELYEQYF	TGTGCCAGCAGTGCTGCTAGCGGGTACACAGAGCTTTACGAGCAGTACTTC
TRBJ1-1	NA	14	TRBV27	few	CAGRGPGWDTEAFF	TGTGCCGGCAGAGGGCCCGGGTGGGACACTGAAGCTTTCTTT
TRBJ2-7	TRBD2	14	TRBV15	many	CATSGSGGINEQYF	TGTGCCACTTCGGGGTCGGGGGGGATCAACGAGCAGTACTTC
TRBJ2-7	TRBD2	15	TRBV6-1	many	CASSPASGSWYEQYF	TGTGCCAGCAGCCCAGCTAGCGGGAGCTGGTACGAGCAGTACTTC